The present T cell receptor beta chain was sequenced within a study of blood T cell repertoires in COVID-19. The overall study: PBMCs, B-cell-depleted T cells, or T cells provided the cDNA or gDNA that made up the material.

Method: immunoSEQ multiplex PCR; TCRdb's copy keeps in-frame clones and lacks some. The repertoire holds approximately 330,000 clones, with around 90% as singletons. V gave up 2 bases and J gave up 3 bases; unmatched junction bases: 6. The length of the CDR3 is 16 residues. CDR1 and CDR2 from the germline V gene are SGHRS and YFSETQ. While infection was still active, Seattle patients were enrolled and then followed longitudinally. The sequenced sample was peripheral blood. The sequence derives from a woman between 35 and 50 years old with COVID-19, enrolled during active disease. This rearrangement joins TRBV5-1 to TRBJ2-2; 8 nucleotides agree with TRBD2. The CDR3 DNA reads as TGCGCCAGCAGCTTTAGACTAGCGCGGGACACCGGGGAGCTGTTTTTT. Translation gives CASSFRLARDTGELFF.